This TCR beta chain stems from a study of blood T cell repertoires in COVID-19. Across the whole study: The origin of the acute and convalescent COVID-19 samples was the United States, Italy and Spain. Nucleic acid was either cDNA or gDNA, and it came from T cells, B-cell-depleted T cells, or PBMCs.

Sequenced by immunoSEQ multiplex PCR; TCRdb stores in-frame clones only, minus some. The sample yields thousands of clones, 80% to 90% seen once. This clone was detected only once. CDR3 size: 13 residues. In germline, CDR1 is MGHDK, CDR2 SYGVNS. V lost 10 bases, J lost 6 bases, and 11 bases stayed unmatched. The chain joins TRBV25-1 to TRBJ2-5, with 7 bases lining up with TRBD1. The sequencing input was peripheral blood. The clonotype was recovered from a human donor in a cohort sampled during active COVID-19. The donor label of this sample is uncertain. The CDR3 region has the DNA TGTGCCACCGGAGAGGGGGCGTTACAGACCCAGTACTTC. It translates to CATGEGALQTQYF.